The 27 T cell receptor beta chains below come from one sample, sequenced in a study of T cells in tumors after PD-1 blockade (dated by TCRdb to between 2018 and 2020). To prepare the library, the immunoSEQ multiplex PCR assay was applied. The table comes from immuneACCESS by way of TCRdb, which keeps in-frame sequences with V and J called. Part of the clones is missing from these tables; in studies checked, under half for an unresolved V gene and the rest for unknown reasons. For this sample the table gives 54,000 or so clones, of which just under 80% were detected only once. Of the sample, around 15% is held by the ten largest clones. Sample time point, as interpreted from the label and publication: before anti-PD-1 therapy. The specimen was PBMCs, collected before anti-PD-1 treatment. These receptors were obtained from a human donor with basal cell carcinoma.

J is TRBJ2-7 and V is TRBV7-2, with 7 bases fitting TRBD1. V lost 3 bases, J lost 6 bases, and 2 bases stayed unmatched. Germline V CDR1 and CDR2: SGHTA, FQGNSA. There are 12 residues in the CDR3. The CDR3 loop reads CASSLYRGEQYF. In DNA, the CDR3 is TGTGCCAGCAGCTTGTACAGGGGCGAGCAGTACTTC.

This chain uses TRBV6-6 with TRBJ1-4; 8 bases line up with TRBD1. Losses at the gene ends were 6 bases for V and 0 bases for J; bases not matched to a gene: 3. This CDR3 is built from 15 residues. The germline CDR1 and CDR2 sequences are MNHNY and SVGAGI (reference sequence). The chain's CDR3 is CASSTTGATNEKLFF. CDR3 in DNA: TGTGCCAGCAGCACGACAGGGGCAACTAATGAAAAACTGTTTTTT.

This chain uses TRBV18 with TRBJ2-6, with TRBD1 matching over 9 bases. The germline gives CDR1 KGHSH, CDR2 LQKENI. The CDR3 is 17 residues long. The ends lost 5 bases at V and 0 bases at J; junction bases unmatched: 5. CDR3 residues: CASSSGTGRSGANVLTF. In nucleotides, the CDR3 is TGTGCCAGCTCATCCGGGACAGGGCGCTCTGGGGCCAACGTCCTGACTTTC.

This clone was picked up a small number of times. V gene TRBV19 combines with J gene TRBJ1-5; D uncertain. Trimming removed 3 bases from V and 7 bases from J, with 7 bases in between. From germline, CDR1 is LNHDA and CDR2 SQIVND (reference sequence). This CDR3 is 12 amino acids long. CDR3: CASSIGWQPQHF. The CDR3 nucleotides are TGTGCCAGTAGTATTGGGTGGCAGCCCCAGCATTTT.

V is TRBV19 and J is TRBJ1-6; no clear D. The V end lost 2 bases, the J end lost 5 bases, and 7 bases lay between the germline ends. Germline assignment: CDR1 LNHDA and CDR2 SQIVND (reference sequence). The CDR3 contains 14 residues. CDR3: CASSITQNNSPLHF. Here the CDR3 DNA reads TGTGCCAGTAGTATAACACAGAATAATTCACCCCTCCACTTT. The entire variable domain, with the rest obtained from reference TRBV19 and TRBJ1-6, is as follows: DGGITQSPKYLFRKEGQNVTLSCEQNLNHDAMYWYRQDPGQGLRLIYYSQIVNDFQKGDIAEGYSVSREKKESFPLTVTSAQKNPTAFYLCASSITQNNSPLHFGNGTRLTVT.

V and J are TRBV13 and TRBJ2-5, with TRBD2 matching 7 bases. The CDR3 loop spans 15 amino acids. The V segment lost 4 bases and the J segment 1 base; nucleotides outside the gene matches: 6. Germline loops: CDR1 PRHDT, CDR2 FYEKMQ (reference sequence). CDR3 protein: CASSYYGGFQETQYF. CDR3 DNA: TGTGCCAGCAGCTATTACGGGGGGTTCCAAGAGACCCAGTACTTC.

The chain has TRBV7-3 and TRBJ2-1; 7 bases align to TRBD2. Trimming at V came to 5 bases and at J to 1 base, leaving 5 bases not matched to a gene. Germline-derived CDR1 and CDR2 are SGHTA and FQGTGA. The CDR3 is 15 residues long. The CDR3 is CASSARLASYNEQFF. The CDR3 nucleotides are TGTGCCAGCAGCGCCCGACTAGCATCCTACAATGAGCAGTTCTTC.

J is TRBJ2-2 and V is TRBV18; 11 bases match TRBD2. The germline gives CDR1 KGHSH, CDR2 LQKENI. This CDR3 comprises 16 residues. V gave up 5 bases and J gave up 1 base; unmatched junction bases: 3. The DNA of the CDR3 is TGTGCCAGCTCATCAGGGACTAGCGGGAACACCGGGGAGCTGTTTTTT. This encodes CASSSGTSGNTGELFF. The full variable domain, completed using reference TRBV18 and TRBJ2-2, is NAGVMQNPRHLVRRRGQEARLRCSPMKGHSHVYWYRQLPEEGLKFMVYLQKENIIDESGMPKERFSAEFPKEGPSILRIQQVVRGDSAAYFCASSSGTSGNTGELFFGEGSRLTVL.

Concerning this clone itself: One end of the junction is discordant with germline, which a read error may explain. The chain recombines TRBV7-7 with TRBJ2-1, with D possibly TRBD1 on 5 matching bases. The CDR3 length is 13 residues. Germline CDR1 reads SSHAT; CDR2 reads FNYEAQ (reference sequence). The CDR3 loop is CASSLAGQNEQFF. For the CDR3, the DNA is TGTGCTAGCAGCTTAGCAGGGCAGAATGAGCAGTTCTTC.

V and J are TRBV18 and TRBJ2-7; a possible D gene is TRBD1 (5 bases). Trimming left V 2 bases short and J 2 bases short, with 13 bases between. CDR3 length: 15 amino acids. Germline V CDR1 and CDR2: KGHSH, LQKENI. CDR3 sequence: CASSPTLGVPYEQYF. CDR3 coding DNA: TGTGCCAGCTCACCAACCCTAGGGGTTCCCTACGAGCAGTACTTC.

The chain has TRBV3-1 (or the pseudogene TRBV3-2) and TRBJ2-4, with 8 bases aligning to TRBD2. CDR1 is LGHDT and CDR2 is YNNKEL in the germline V gene (reference sequence). The junction had 2 bases not matched to a gene; V was cut back by 3 bases and J by 1 base. The CDR3 loop spans 15 amino acids. As DNA, the CDR3 is TGTGCCAGCAGCCATGGCGGGGGGGCCAAAAACATTCAGTACTTC. This codes for CASSHGGGAKNIQYF.

The chain recombines TRBV12-5 with TRBJ1-3; 7 bases align to TRBD1. With V trimmed by 3 bases and J by 6 bases, 14 bases remained unmatched. This CDR3 spans 17 amino acids. Germline CDR1 reads LGHNT; CDR2 reads FRNRAP. The CDR3 DNA reads TGTGCTAGTGGTTTACAAGACAGGGCTGGCACCTTAAACACCATATATTTT. Amino acid sequence: CASGLQDRAGTLNTIYF.

The chain recombines TRBV2 with TRBJ2-3; D is undetermined. The germline CDR1 and CDR2 sequences are SNHLY and FYNNEI. There are 15 residues in the CDR3. With 3 bases removed from V and 3 bases from J, the gap between germline ends came to 13 bases. The CDR3 spells CASSDPVEVTDTQYF. The CDR3 bases are TGTGCCAGCAGTGATCCCGTAGAGGTAACAGATACGCAGTATTTT.

The gene calls are TRBV5-1 and TRBJ2-5, with 11 nucleotides matching TRBD1. This CDR3 comprises 15 residues. Germline V CDR1 and CDR2: SGHRS, YFSETQ. V lost 5 bases, J lost 1 base, and 4 bases stayed unmatched. The CDR3 reads CASRPGQGVQETQYF. The DNA of the CDR3 is TGCGCCAGCAGGCCGGGACAGGGGGTCCAAGAGACCCAGTACTTC.

This clone was seen a single time. J is TRBJ1-5 and V is TRBV5-6; the D gene is possibly TRBD1 (5 bases). This CDR3 comprises 15 residues. V lost 0 bases, J lost 7 bases, and 14 bases lay in between. Per the germline V gene, CDR1 is SGHDT and CDR2 is YYEEEE. The CDR3 spells CASSLAWGVGQPQHF. The CDR3 DNA sequence: TGTGCCAGCAGCTTGGCCTGGGGGGTAGGCCAGCCCCAGCATTTT.

V and J are TRBV10-2 and TRBJ1-2; D ambiguous. The germline V and J ends were trimmed by 3 bases and 2 bases, with 10 bases remaining between them. Germline V CDR1 and CDR2: WSHSY, SAAADI. The CDR3 extends over 14 amino acids. The CDR3 DNA follows: TGCGCCAGCAGTGAAGGGCGGCGGAACTATGGCTACACCTTC. Translated, it gives CASSEGRRNYGYTF.

The rearrangement links TRBV3-1 (or the pseudogene TRBV3-2) to TRBJ2-5; TRBD2 agrees at 8 bases. The CDR3 has 18 amino acids. CDR1 and CDR2 from the germline V gene are LGHDT and YNNKEL (reference sequence). The J segment lost 4 bases and the V segment lost 0 bases, leaving 13 bases of the junction unmatched. The CDR3 coding sequence is TGTGCCAGCAGCCAAGAAGTAACTAGCGGTCGGTGGGTAGAGACCCAGTACTTC. The encoded protein is CASSQEVTSGRWVETQYF.

This clone has just a few counts. This chain connects TRBV28 to TRBJ1-4, with 7 bases that match TRBD1. With V trimmed by 4 bases and J by 4 bases, 9 bases remained unmatched. Germline assignment: CDR1 MDHEN and CDR2 SYDVKM. This CDR3 is 16 amino acids long. The CDR3 nucleotides are TGTGCCAGCAGTTCCTCCGCGACAGGGTATAATGAAAAACTGTTTTTT. It is translated as CASSSSATGYNEKLFF.

V gene TRBV5-1 combines with J gene TRBJ2-7, with TRBD1 matching over 7 bases. From germline, CDR1 is SGHRS and CDR2 YFSETQ. J gave up 3 bases and V 4 bases, and 7 bases lay outside the gene matches. The CDR3 loop spans 14 amino acids. The CDR3 spells CASSLAGGIYEQYF. CDR3 nucleotide sequence: TGCGCCAGCAGCCTTGCAGGGGGTATCTACGAGCAGTACTTC. Full variable domain (outside the CDR3, taken from reference TRBV5-1 and TRBJ2-7): KAGVTQTPRYLIKTRGQQVTLSCSPISGHRSVSWYQQTPGQGLQFLFEYFSETQRNKGNFPGRFSGRQFSNSRSEMNVSTLELGDSALYLCASSLAGGIYEQYFGPGTRLTVT.

This chain uses TRBV3-1 (or the pseudogene TRBV3-2) with TRBJ2-3, with D possibly TRBD1 on 6 matching bases. Germline V CDR1 and CDR2: LGHDT, YNNKEL (reference sequence). The CDR3 has 16 amino acids. V was shortened by 1 base and J by 1 base, with 12 bases between the two germline ends. The CDR3 DNA is TGTGCCAGCAGCCAAGGCAGGGGTGGGGGCACAGATACGCAGTATTTT. It specifies CASSQGRGGGTDTQYF.

In this sample, this clone turned up a few times. The chain employs TRBV2 and TRBJ1-2, with 7 nucleotides matching TRBD1. The V gene end was trimmed by 8 bases and the J gene end by 2 bases; junction bases not matched to a gene: 2. The length of the CDR3 is 12 residues. Looked up from germline, CDR1 is SNHLY and CDR2 is FYNNEI. Here the CDR3 DNA reads TGTGCCAGCCCCAGGGGGAACTATGGCTACACCTTC. Translated: CASPRGNYGYTF.

J is TRBJ2-1 and V is TRBV6-5; 13 bases are a match to TRBD2. Trimming cost V 0 bases and J 7 bases; bases outside gene matches: 3. This CDR3 region has 16 residues. Looked up from germline, CDR1 is MNHEY and CDR2 is SVGAGI. CDR3: CASSYSRTSGGNEQFF. The CDR3 DNA reads TGTGCCAGCAGTTACTCTCGGACTAGCGGGGGAAATGAGCAGTTCTTC.

The chain employs TRBV7-6 and TRBJ2-3, with D possibly called TRBD1 or TRBD2 (5 bases each). Trimming cost V 2 bases and J 4 bases, with 10 bases left between them. Germline V gives CDR1 SGHVS, CDR2 FNYEAQ. The CDR3 is made up of 14 amino acids. This chain's CDR3 is CASSLMGESDTQYF. CDR3 DNA: TGTGCCAGCAGCTTAATGGGGGAGTCAGATACGCAGTATTTT.

The chain recombines TRBV5-8 with TRBJ2-5; 7 nucleotides align to TRBD1. This CDR3 region has 15 residues. V was clipped by 4 bases and J by 0 bases; unmatched bases: 6. Germline assignment: CDR1 SGHTS and CDR2 YDEGEE. The CDR3 DNA reads as TGTGCCAGCAGCCCCCTGACAGGGTACCAAGAGACCCAGTACTTC. It codes for CASSPLTGYQETQYF.

The V call is TRBV2, the J call TRBJ2-2, with no clear D. Trimming left V 4 bases short and J 3 bases short, with 6 bases between. The germline V gene has CDR1 SNHLY and CDR2 FYNNEI. The CDR3 covers 13 residues. The CDR3 sequence is CASSGIDTGELFF. The CDR3 nucleotides are TGTGCCAGCAGTGGAATAGACACCGGGGAGCTGTTTTTT.

The chain combines TRBV13 with TRBJ2-5; 7 nucleotides match TRBD1. There are 13 residues in the CDR3. The trim removed 5 bases at V and 5 bases at J, leaving 5 bases unmatched. Germline values: CDR1 PRHDT, CDR2 FYEKMQ (reference sequence). The CDR3 bases are TGTGCCAGCAGCCCTCAGGGGGTTGAGACCCAGTACTTC. Translating gives CASSPQGVETQYF.

V gene TRBV7-9 combines with J gene TRBJ1-3; 10 nucleotides line up with TRBD1. This CDR3 is 15 amino acids long. Germline CDR1 and CDR2: SEHNR and FQNEAQ (reference sequence). V shed 5 bases and J 2 bases; nucleotides not matched to a gene: 3. The CDR3 nucleotides are TGTGCCAGCAGCCGCGGACAGGGGGCTGGAAACACCATATATTTT. Its translation: CASSRGQGAGNTIYF.